The T cell receptor (beta chain) described here comes from a study of blood T cell repertoires in COVID-19. Study-level background: Researchers got acute and convalescent COVID-19 samples from the United States, Italy and Spain. PBMCs, B-cell-depleted T cells, or T cells provided the cDNA or gDNA that made up the material.

The V and J ends lost 4 bases and 4 bases respectively, with 13 bases between them. CDR1 and CDR2 from the germline V gene are MGHRA and YSYEKL. This CDR3 is 15 amino acids long. The table came from immunoSEQ multiplex PCR; TCRdb's copy has only in-frame clones and leaves some out. Of about 200,000 clones detected, roughly 89% appear once; the ten largest clones hold around 2.2%. The material sequenced was peripheral blood. This chain connects TRBV4-1 to TRBJ1-4; maybe TRBD1 (5 bases). This clonotype was sampled from a man aged 30 to 45 who had recovered from COVID-19. The DNA of the CDR3 is TGCGCCAGCAGCCGATCAGGGACTGGTAATGAAAAACTGTTTTTT. Translation: CASSRSGTGNEKLFF.